The next 25 T cell receptor beta chains were all read from a single sample in a study of cytomegalovirus exposure and HLA in healthy donors. It was with 60 Vbeta and 13 Jbeta primers that the PCR ran. Generated by immunoSEQ multiplex PCR, the TCRdb table keeps only in-frame clones and is missing some. The table records 100,000 to 150,000 clones, around 75% of them present only once. The sequenced sample was PBMCs. Every receptor here comes from a woman aged 50 to 65 in good health and CMV-seronegative.

V gene TRBV7-2 combines with J gene TRBJ2-7; no clear D. This CDR3 spans 11 amino acids. Germline CDR1 is SGHTA and CDR2 is FQGNSA. V dropped 5 bases and J dropped 7 bases, with 9 bases sitting between them. CDR3 region: CASSRSREQYF. The CDR3 DNA is TGTGCCAGCAGCCGAAGTCGGGAGCAGTACTTC.

The V and J genes are TRBV4-3 and TRBJ2-5; no clear D gene. Trimming removed 4 bases at V and 4 bases at J, with 13 bases between. The length of the CDR3 is 14 residues. Germline V gene sequence: CDR1 LGHNA, CDR2 YSLEER. The chain's CDR3 is CASSPKQLTETQYF. The CDR3 region has the DNA TGCGCCAGCAGCCCGAAACAATTAACAGAGACCCAGTACTTC.

This chain connects TRBV4-2 to TRBJ2-1; tentatively, D is TRBD2 (5 bases). CDR1 and CDR2 (germline): LGHNA, YNFKEQ. The CDR3 is 14 residues long. Trimming cost V 5 bases and J 1 base, with 9 bases left between them. CDR3 residues: CASSSGNSYNEQFF. In DNA, the CDR3 is TGTGCCAGCAGCTCCGGGAATTCCTACAATGAGCAGTTCTTC.

The chain combines TRBV11-1 with TRBJ1-1, with D tentatively TRBD1 (6 bases). Between the trimmed V and J ends, which lost 8 bases and 4 bases, there was a span of 14 bases. There are 13 residues in the CDR3. The germline V gene has CDR1 SGHAT and CDR2 FQDESV (reference sequence). DNA for the CDR3: TGTGCCAGCGAACAACAGGGCTTCACTGAAGCTTTCTTT. This sequence encodes CASEQQGFTEAFF.

CDR3 sequence reads: CASSLGPPGANVLTF. The DNA of the CDR3 is TGTGCCAGCAGCTTAGGGCCTCCTGGGGCCAACGTCCTGACTTTC. The rearrangement uses TRBV7-2 and TRBJ2-6; the D is unclear. Germline V gene data show CDR1 as SGHTA and CDR2 as FQGNSA. V was shortened by 1 base and J by 2 bases, with 6 bases between the two germline ends. This CDR3 is built from 15 residues.

The rearrangement joins TRBV2 to TRBJ2-7, with TRBD1 identical over 9 bases. V shed 6 bases, J shed 2 bases, and the junction held 2 bases outside the gene matches. The CDR3 contains 13 residues. Germline V gene data show CDR1 as SNHLY and CDR2 as FYNNEI. The CDR3 nucleotides are TGTGCCAGCAGAGGGACAGGGACCTACGAGCAGTACTTC. Protein sequence: CASRGTGTYEQYF. Full variable domain (missing parts from reference TRBV2 and TRBJ2-7): EPEVTQTPSHQVTQMGQEVILRCVPISNHLYFYWYRQILGQKVEFLVSFYNNEISEKSEIFDDQFSVERPDGSNFTLKIRSTKLEDSAMYFCASRGTGTYEQYFGPGTRLTVT.

In this sample, this clone turned up a few times. The chain carries TRBV29-1 and TRBJ2-2; TRBD1 agrees at 8 bases. V lost 4 bases and J lost 6; bases outside the gene matches: 7. Germline assignment: CDR1 SQVTM and CDR2 ANQGSEA. The CDR3 length is 14 residues. CDR3 DNA sequence: TGCAGCGTTGCCAGGACAGGGTATTCCGGGGAGCTGTTTTTT. Protein sequence: CSVARTGYSGELFF.

The chain is built from TRBV9 and TRBJ2-7; TRBD1 aligns across 8 bases. CDR3 length: 17 residues. V was pared by 0 bases and J by 4 bases, with 12 bases of the junction left unmatched. Germline V gives CDR1 SGDLS, CDR2 YYNGEE. The CDR3 coding sequence is TGTGCCAGCAGCGTAGAACAGGGGGAGGTCGGTTCATACGAGCAGTACTTC. Translated: CASSVEQGEVGSYEQYF.

V gene TRBV29-1 combines with J gene TRBJ2-7; TRBD1 aligns across 10 bases. From germline, CDR1 is SQVTM and CDR2 ANQGSEA. CDR3 length equals 12 residues. Trimming at V came to 7 bases and at J to 6 bases, leaving 6 bases not matched to a gene. CDR3 residues: CSGGTGVGEQYF. CDR3 coding DNA: TGCAGCGGAGGGACAGGGGTGGGCGAGCAGTACTTC.

The chain is built from TRBV29-1 and TRBJ2-1, with unresolved D. Germline V gene data show CDR1 as SQVTM and CDR2 as ANQGSEA. The CDR3 loop spans 14 amino acids. The germline V and J ends were trimmed by 2 bases and 0 bases, with 8 bases remaining between them. This chain's CDR3 is CSVERASSYNEQFF. The CDR3, as DNA: TGCAGCGTTGAACGCGCGAGCTCCTACAATGAGCAGTTCTTC.

The chain links TRBV28 to TRBJ2-7, with TRBD1 matching 9 bases. Trimming at V came to 5 bases and at J to 3 bases, leaving 8 bases not matched to a gene. CDR3 length: 15 residues. Germline V CDR1 and CDR2: MDHEN, SYDVKM. The CDR3, as DNA: TGTGCCAGCAGTCTCCCCGGACAGGGGAACTACGAGCAGTACTTC. It specifies CASSLPGQGNYEQYF.

This clone was observed a handful of times. The chain combines TRBV28 with TRBJ1-2; TRBD1 matches 7 bases. This CDR3 is 15 amino acids long. Trimming cost V 4 bases and J 4 bases; bases outside gene matches: 9. Looked up from germline, CDR1 is MDHEN and CDR2 is SYDVKM. Here the CDR3 reads CASSSQGSEGYGYTF. For the CDR3, the DNA is TGTGCCAGCAGTTCACAGGGGAGCGAAGGCTATGGCTACACCTTC.

This chain uses TRBV27 with TRBJ2-6; the D gene is possibly TRBD1 (6 bases). CDR1 is MNHEY and CDR2 is SMNVEV in the germline V gene (reference sequence). The CDR3 loop spans 16 amino acids. V lost 7 bases, J lost 4 bases, and 17 bases lay in between. CDR3 amino acids: CASTKQQGSGANVLTF. DNA of the CDR3: TGTGCCAGCACCAAGCAACAGGGTTCAGGGGCCAACGTCCTGACTTTC.

This chain links TRBV7-2 with TRBJ2-5; D is unclear. The DNA end lines up better with TRBJ2-7; the J call may be wrong. Germline CDR1 and CDR2: SGHTA and FQGNSA. This CDR3 contains 15 residues. The CDR3 nucleotides are TGTGCCAGCAGCTTAGCGCTTTCGGCGGCCTACGAGCAGTACTTC. Translating it yields CASSLALSAAYEQYF.

The rearrangement joins TRBV27 to TRBJ2-1; maybe TRBD1 (6 bases). Trimming removed 6 bases from V and 6 bases from J, with 21 bases in between. The CDR3 spans 16 residues. Germline values: CDR1 MNHEY, CDR2 SMNVEV (reference sequence). CDR3 bases: TGTGCCAGCAGGTTGGGGGCCGCCGTTGGGTCCAATGAGCAGTTCTTC. This gives the protein CASRLGAAVGSNEQFF.

This clone was counted only a few times. DNA for the CDR3: TGTGCCAGTAGTACCCCTCCGGAGGCCGGGGGCTACACCTTC. Amino acid sequence: CASSTPPEAGGYTF. This chain joins TRBV19 and TRBJ1-2, with no clear D. CDR1 and CDR2 from the germline V gene are LNHDA and SQIVND (reference sequence). The CDR3 is 14 amino acids. Between the trimmed V and J ends, which lost 4 bases and 8 bases, there was a span of 17 bases.

The chain recombines TRBV27 with TRBJ1-5, with TRBD1 identical over 8 bases. Trimming took 5 bases from V and 7 from J; bases not matched to a gene: 10. Germline CDR1 is MNHEY and CDR2 is SMNVEV (reference sequence). CDR3 length: 15 residues. Here the CDR3 DNA reads TGTGCCAGCAGTACGATCGGACAGGGCGGCCAGCCCCAGCATTTT. It translates to CASSTIGQGGQPQHF.

The sample holds a few counts of this clone. The chain carries TRBV14 and TRBJ2-7; possibly TRBD2 for D (5 bases). The V end was cut by 0 bases, the J end by 6 bases, with 9 bases between. Germline CDR1 is SGHDN and CDR2 is FVKESK. The CDR3 consists of 13 residues. For the CDR3, the DNA is TGTGCCAGCAGCCAAGACTGGGCGGGCGAGCAGTACTTC. It is translated as CASSQDWAGEQYF.

The chain couples TRBV7-2 to TRBJ2-2, with a possible D match to TRBD2 (6 bases). The CDR3 is made up of 17 amino acids. CDR1 and CDR2 from the germline V gene are SGHTA and FQGNSA. V was clipped by 2 bases and J by 9 bases, with 22 bases between them. CDR3 nucleotides: TGTGCCAGCAGCTTATCGGGACTTTCCCCCCAGTCGTGGGAGCTGTTTTTT. It translates to CASSLSGLSPQSWELFF.

J is TRBJ2-1 and V is TRBV6-4; the match to TRBD2 covers 13 bases. The CDR3 covers 15 residues. J lost 2 bases, V lost 5 bases, and 0 bases had no gene match. CDR1 and CDR2 from the germline V gene are MRHNA and SNTAGT. CDR3 DNA: TGTGCCAGCAGTACTAGCGGGAGGGCCTACAATGAGCAGTTCTTC. Translation: CASSTSGRAYNEQFF.

The chain uses TRBV30 and TRBJ2-1, with TRBD1 as a possible D gene (5 bases). This CDR3 has 14 amino acids. Trimming took off 3 bases at V and 5 bases at J, with 14 bases between the two ends. Germline CDR1 GTSNPN, CDR2 SVGIG (reference sequence). This chain's CDR3 is CAWRSGFSNNEQFF. The CDR3 DNA reads TGTGCCTGGAGGTCAGGGTTCAGCAACAATGAGCAGTTCTTC.

Here the CDR3 reads CASSYTAGVANEKLFF. The CDR3 DNA reads TGCGCCAGCAGCTATACAGCCGGGGTGGCTAATGAAAAACTGTTTTTT. The chain uses TRBV5-1 and TRBJ1-4, with D unresolved. The CDR3 is 16 amino acids. The ends were cut back, 3 bases at V and 3 bases at J, with 15 bases in the middle. Germline V gene data show CDR1 as SGHRS and CDR2 as YFSETQ.

V gene TRBV11-1 combines with J gene TRBJ2-1, with TRBD2 identical over 12 bases. The V gene's germline CDR1 is SGHAT and CDR2 FQDESV (reference sequence). The CDR3 is 15 amino acids. V dropped 1 base and J dropped 10; count of bases not matched to a gene: 5. The CDR3 loop is CASSLGLAGEGEQFF. DNA of the CDR3: TGTGCCAGCAGCTTAGGACTAGCGGGAGAGGGCGAGCAGTTCTTC.

The rearrangement joins TRBV28 to TRBJ2-7, with 7 bases aligning to TRBD1. Per germline, CDR1 MDHEN and CDR2 SYDVKM. V was pared by 6 bases and J by 0 bases, with 2 bases of the junction left unmatched. The CDR3 consists of 13 residues. CDR3 sequence: CASRRQGSYEQYF. CDR3 DNA: TGTGCCAGCAGGAGACAGGGCTCCTACGAGCAGTACTTC.

The rearrangement links TRBV21-1 to TRBJ2-7; the table's D gene call, TRBD2, was not cross checked with the DNA. TRBV21-1 is recorded as a pseudogene. The CDR3 runs to 15 residues. The CDR3 is CASSKIGAGVYEQYF. CDR3 coding DNA: TGTGCCAGCAGCAAAATAGGAGCGGGAGTATACGAGCAGTACTTC.